Following are 3 T cell receptor beta chains from one sample sequenced in a study of cytomegalovirus exposure and HLA in healthy donors. A multiplex PCR was run with 60 Vbeta primers and 13 Jbeta primers. Here immunoSEQ multiplex PCR was the method, and the copy in TCRdb shows in-frame clones only, minus some. The table lists approximately 76,000 clones, around 70% of them singletons. Sequences were obtained from PBMCs. The receptors come from a middle-aged woman in good health and CMV-seropositive.

In its sample, this clone was seen once. The chain carries TRBV6-1 and TRBJ1-1, with 8 positions matching TRBD1. The trim removed 9 bases at V and 2 bases at J, leaving 5 bases unmatched. Germline CDR1 and CDR2: MNHNS and SASEGT. The CDR3 covers 13 residues. This chain's CDR3 is CASRQGTNTEAFF. In nucleotides, the CDR3 is TGTGCCAGTAGACAGGGGACCAACACTGAAGCTTTCTTT.

This clone came up once. This sequence joins TRBV5-1 and TRBJ1-2; D is ambiguous. V was trimmed by 0 bases and J by 8 bases, leaving 11 bases between them. Looked up from germline, CDR1 is SGHRS and CDR2 is YFSETQ. This CDR3 region has 13 residues. As DNA, the CDR3 is TGCGCCAGCAGCTTGGGTGGGGAGACCGGCTACACCTTC. Translation: CASSLGGETGYTF.

The rearrangement links TRBV7-9 to TRBJ2-1; 8 bases fit TRBD2. Germline V gene sequence: CDR1 SEHNR, CDR2 FQNEAQ (reference sequence). CDR3 length equals 15 residues. The V and J ends lost 5 bases and 9 bases, in that order; junction bases with no gene match: 12. CDR3: CASSPESGSILEQFF. The CDR3 nucleotides read TGTGCCAGCAGCCCCGAGAGCGGGAGTATACTTGAGCAGTTCTTC.